The 14 T cell receptor beta chains listed next were all sequenced from one sample in a study of T cell repertoires in cytomegalovirus infection. Which antigens these TCRs recognize remains unknown. Each CDR3 protein gets one entry after TCRdb re-called the reads with MiXCR. This sample has about 310,000 distinct CDR3 sequences, with around a quarter found just once. Sequences were derived from cultured PBMCs, sampled from culture after CMV antigen stimulation. The origin of the receptors is a human donor in good health (CMV status not recorded). Some clones in this sample may be carry-over from other donors' samples.

The rearrangement joins TRBV10-3 to TRBJ1-5; the match to TRBD1 covers 12 bases. Germline trimming cut 3 bases from V and 6 bases from J; bases unmatched to any gene: 3. The germline CDR1 and CDR2 sequences are ENHRY and SYGVKD. CDR3 size: 15 residues. The CDR3 nucleotides are TGTGCCATCAGTGACGGGGACAGGGGGCTTCAGCCCCAGCATTTT. Translated: CAISDGDRGLQPQHF.

The chain is built from TRBV11-2 and TRBJ2-5; the match to TRBD2 covers 12 bases. Germline assignment: CDR1 SGHAT and CDR2 FQNNGV. J lost 9 bases, V lost 3 bases, and 8 bases had no gene match. The CDR3 totals 15 residues. CDR3 nucleotides: TGTGCCAGCAGCTTTAGACTAGCGGGAGTACTGGCCCAGTACTTC. Translated, it gives CASSFRLAGVLAQYF.

The chain uses TRBV4-1 and TRBJ1-1, with a weak D call TRBD1 (6 bases). The CDR3 has 13 amino acids. CDR1 is MGHRA and CDR2 is YSYEKL in the germline V gene. V was pared by 4 bases and J by 6 bases, with 12 bases between. CDR3 DNA: TGCGCCAGCAGCCTACAGGGAGGCGCTGAAGCTTTCTTT. Residues: CASSLQGGAEAFF.

This clonotype was seen a handful of times. This chain uses TRBV5-5 with TRBJ2-7; TRBD2 agrees at 12 bases. With 4 bases clipped from V and 5 bases from J, the junction kept 7 bases outside the gene matches. The length of the CDR3 is 15 residues. The germline CDR1 and CDR2 sequences are SGHKS and YYEKEE (reference sequence). The DNA of the CDR3 is TGTGCCAGCAGCCCCAGACTAGCGGGAGAAGACGAGCAGTACTTC. This codes for CASSPRLAGEDEQYF.

This clonotype was detected ten times or more. The V call is TRBV7-2, the J call TRBJ1-4; TRBD1 aligns across 12 bases. J lost 8 bases, V lost 4 bases, and 8 bases had no gene match. The CDR3 spans 16 residues. CDR1 is SGHTA and CDR2 is FQGNSA in the germline V gene. The CDR3 loop reads CASSWGQGARGEKLFF. As DNA, the CDR3 is TGTGCCAGCAGCTGGGGACAGGGGGCGCGGGGAGAAAAACTGTTTTTT.

This rearrangement joins TRBV20-1 to TRBJ2-5; TRBD2 might be the D (6 bases). Germline CDR1 and CDR2: DFQATT and SNEGSKA (reference sequence). CDR3 length: 15 residues. V gave up 1 base and J gave up 5 bases, with 17 bases separating them. The CDR3 DNA reads as TGCAGTGCTAGAGTAAAAGATTGGAGGGCCGAGACCCAGTACTTC. Translated: CSARVKDWRAETQYF.

The chain uses TRBV25-1 and TRBJ2-7; 14 bases fit TRBD2. Trimming cost V 10 bases and J 5 bases; bases outside gene matches: 1. Germline CDR1 is MGHDK and CDR2 is SYGVNS. The CDR3 is made up of 12 amino acids. CDR3 nucleotide sequence: TGTGCCACGGGACTAGCGGGAGACGAGCAGTACTTC. Protein product: CATGLAGDEQYF.

The sample holds a few counts of this clonotype. The chain carries TRBV10-3 and TRBJ1-4; D not resolved. The CDR3 is 14 amino acids. CDR1 ENHRY and CDR2 SYGVKD come from the germline V gene. The V and J ends lost 4 bases and 4 bases respectively, with 10 bases between them. The CDR3 nucleotides read TGTGCCATCAGTGCCGGATACAGTAATGAAAAACTGTTTTTT. Its protein product is CAISAGYSNEKLFF.

This clonotype was observed a few times. CDR3 sequence reads: CASSLSGLAGDHTDTQYF. CDR3 nucleotides: TGTGCCAGCAGTTTATCAGGGCTAGCGGGAGACCACACAGATACGCAGTATTTT. The V and J genes are TRBV28 and TRBJ2-3, with 10 bases matching TRBD2. The germline CDR1 and CDR2 sequences are MDHEN and SYDVKM. The CDR3 extends over 18 amino acids. V lost 1 base and J lost 2; bases outside the gene matches: 9.

This clonotype was seen many times. The V and J genes are TRBV7-2 and TRBJ1-1; the D gene is possibly TRBD1 (5 bases). CDR1 is SGHTA and CDR2 is FQGNSA in the germline V gene. The CDR3 runs to 16 residues. The ends were cut back, 1 base at V and 0 bases at J, with 12 bases in the middle. As DNA, the CDR3 is TGTGCCAGCAGCTTAGACGGGGCCGCTCTGAACACTGAAGCTTTCTTT. It specifies CASSLDGAALNTEAFF.

This clonotype has just a few counts. The CDR3 bases are TGTGCCAGCAGCTTAGTTTCTTCGACAGGGGTGGATGGCTACACCTTC. Translated: CASSLVSSTGVDGYTF. The chain joins TRBV7-2 to TRBJ1-2; 8 nucleotides line up with TRBD1. This CDR3 is built from 16 residues. CDR1 and CDR2 (germline): SGHTA, FQGNSA. Trimming removed 1 base from V and 6 bases from J; junction bases left unmatched: 10.

The rearrangement uses TRBV18 and TRBJ1-1; the D is unclear. This CDR3 has 13 residues. V lost 2 bases and J 7 bases, leaving 11 bases between the germline ends. Per germline, CDR1 KGHSH and CDR2 LQKENI. Here the CDR3 reads CASSPGQINEAFF. The CDR3 DNA is TGTGCCAGCTCACCAGGCCAAATCAATGAAGCTTTCTTT.

This chain connects TRBV28 to TRBJ2-7; D possibly corresponds to TRBD2 (6 bases). Germline V lookup: CDR1 MDHEN, CDR2 SYDVKM. The CDR3 covers 13 residues. V lost 6 bases to trimming and J lost 4 bases, with 13 bases between them. The CDR3 region has the DNA TGTGCCAGCAGGTTGCTAGCGCGATACGAGCAGTACTTC. This encodes CASRLLARYEQYF.

This clonotype appeared many times. The V call is TRBV7-6, the J call TRBJ2-3; TRBD1 matches at 8 bases. Losses at the gene ends were 5 bases for V and 0 bases for J; bases not matched to a gene: 1. This CDR3 contains 14 residues. Germline V gene sequence: CDR1 SGHVS, CDR2 FNYEAQ. CDR3 in DNA: TGTGCCAGCAGCCGACAGGGGAGCACAGATACGCAGTATTTT. Protein product: CASSRQGSTDTQYF.